This paragraph reports one TCR beta chain. Its antigen remains undetermined. Per-nucleotide qualities are absent, and no much larger clonotype sits a single base away. V is shortened by 0 bases, J by 4 bases, and the region joining them spans 13 bases. CDR1 and CDR2 (MGHRA, YSYEKL) derive from the germline V gene. From its cysteine to its phenylalanine, the CDR3 spans 15 amino acids. CDR3 DNA is the only sequence kept; it has 45 bases, read in frame from the first base. The data were obtained in a study of blood T cell repertoires in COVID-19 (dated by TCRdb to the early 2020s). Describing the broader study: Samples covering the acute and convalescent phases of COVID-19 were provided by collaborators in the United States, Italy and Spain. Deeply sampled blood TCRbeta repertoires from subjects exposed to, actively infected with, or recovered from COVID-19 were included in the dataset. HLA class I and class II types, where available, came from metadata supplied by the sample provider rather than from assay-based typing. Sample metadata almost always included a de-identified subject ID, COVID-19 status, age in years and sex. Samples came from the ongoing ImmuneRACE study (first 160 participants) plus 1,254 subjects from 6 global collaborators. The repertoires were released in a freely available public database meant as a resource for research on the immune response to SARS-CoV-2. The material from the prospective study consisted of cDNA or gDNA derived from T cells, B-cell-depleted T cells, or PBMCs.

In the prospective study, participants were about 18 to 95 years old, resided in approximately 22 geographic areas of the United States, and were enrolled through a virtual design. In the prospective study, participants were assigned to cohorts based on the clinical history participants reported in a screening survey and a study questionnaire. Recovered participants in ImmuneRACE Cohort 3 were defined as having two consecutive negative NP/OP PCR tests, clearance from a healthcare professional, or resolution of symptoms. Mobile phlebotomists in the prospective study collected whole blood, serum and a nasopharyngeal or oropharyngeal swab from every participant. Over an approximately 2-month period, participants in the prospective study had the option of providing additional blood draws and questionnaires. Before DNA extraction, blood samples from the prospective study were shipped at room temperature or frozen.

The immunoSEQ Assay, a bias-controlled multiplex PCR, was used to amplify TCRbeta CDR3 regions from genomic DNA. The authors' analysis ran thus. The number of nucleated cells in each sample was estimated by amplification of reference gene primers within the assay. To quantify the absolute abundance of each unique TCRbeta CDR3 rearrangement, sequence reads were collapsed and filtered. For each sample, productive Simpson clonality was calculated as the square root of Simpson's diversity index across productive rearrangements. The clones in this table, taken by TCRdb from immuneACCESS, are in-frame only. Not every clone is retained; where verified, under half of the shortfall comes from an unresolved V gene, and the cause of the rest is unknown. V and J calls and clone size are given by that table; D and trimming were obtained from the DNA. The sample has about 130,000 clones on record, 75% to 90% of them singletons. The biggest ten clones account for about 2.5% of the sample.

Study-wide conclusions, independent of this receptor: The amount of clinical and demographic metadata varied by source and participant and was provided uncurated.

This clonotype originated in a woman aged 45-65 years who had recovered from COVID-19. The sequencing input was PBMCs or T cells enriched from blood (not recorded which). The V gene is TRBV4-1 and the J gene is TRBJ2-7; the D gene is not confidently resolved. The DNA sequence is TGCGCCAGCAGCCAAGACCAGAACCAGATATACGAGCAGTACTTC. Its amino acids are CASSQDQNQIYEQYF.